The sequence of this TCR beta chain was determined in a study of Ad26.COV2.S vaccination and SARS-CoV-2 variants. Profiling relied on immunoSEQ multiplex PCR, and the TCRdb table lists in-frame clones only, not all of them. The table shows about 420,000 clones, with roughly 90% occurring only once. Indicated treatment: some 20 received Ad26.COV2.S at low or high dose, single or two shots; several received placebo; per-sample allocation not given. Material that was analyzed had been drawn on day 63 after the first vaccine or placebo injection. CDR1 and CDR2 from the germline V gene are SGDLS and YYNGEE. Unmatched junction bases numbered 3, after V lost 5 bases and J lost 9 bases. The CDR3 has 13 amino acids.

This TCR was sampled from a person aged 18-60 years who received the Ad26.COV2.S COVID-19 vaccine or a placebo. Sequenced material: peripheral blood, taken in a trial of Ad26.COV2.S vaccine versus placebo. The J gene is TRBJ1-6, the V gene TRBV9, with TRBD1 matching over 9 bases. DNA for the CDR3: TGTGCCAGCAGTAGACAGGGGGTTTCACCCCTCCACTTT. It is translated as CASSRQGVSPLHF.